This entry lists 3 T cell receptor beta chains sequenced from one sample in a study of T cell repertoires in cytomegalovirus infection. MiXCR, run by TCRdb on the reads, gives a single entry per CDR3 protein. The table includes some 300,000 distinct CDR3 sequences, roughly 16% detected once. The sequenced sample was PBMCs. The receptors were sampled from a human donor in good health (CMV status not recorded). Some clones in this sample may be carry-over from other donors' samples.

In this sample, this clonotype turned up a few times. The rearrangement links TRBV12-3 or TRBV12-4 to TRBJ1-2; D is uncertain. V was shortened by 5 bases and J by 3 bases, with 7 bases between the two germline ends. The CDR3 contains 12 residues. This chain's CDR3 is CASSGTYYGYTF. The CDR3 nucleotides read TGTGCCAGCAGTGGTACCTACTATGGCTACACCTTC.

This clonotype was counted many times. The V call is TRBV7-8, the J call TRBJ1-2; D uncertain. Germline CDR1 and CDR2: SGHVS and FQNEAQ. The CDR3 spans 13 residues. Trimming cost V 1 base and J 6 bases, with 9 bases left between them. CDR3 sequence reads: CASSLVRIDGYTF. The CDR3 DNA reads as TGTGCCAGCAGCTTAGTAAGGATCGATGGCTACACCTTC.

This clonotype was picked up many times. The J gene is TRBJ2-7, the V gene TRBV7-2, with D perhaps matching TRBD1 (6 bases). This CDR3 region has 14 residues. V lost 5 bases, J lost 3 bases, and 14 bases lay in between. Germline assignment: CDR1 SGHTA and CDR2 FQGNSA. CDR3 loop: CASSPGTPYYEQYF. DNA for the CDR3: TGTGCCAGCAGCCCTGGGACACCTTACTACGAGCAGTACTTC.